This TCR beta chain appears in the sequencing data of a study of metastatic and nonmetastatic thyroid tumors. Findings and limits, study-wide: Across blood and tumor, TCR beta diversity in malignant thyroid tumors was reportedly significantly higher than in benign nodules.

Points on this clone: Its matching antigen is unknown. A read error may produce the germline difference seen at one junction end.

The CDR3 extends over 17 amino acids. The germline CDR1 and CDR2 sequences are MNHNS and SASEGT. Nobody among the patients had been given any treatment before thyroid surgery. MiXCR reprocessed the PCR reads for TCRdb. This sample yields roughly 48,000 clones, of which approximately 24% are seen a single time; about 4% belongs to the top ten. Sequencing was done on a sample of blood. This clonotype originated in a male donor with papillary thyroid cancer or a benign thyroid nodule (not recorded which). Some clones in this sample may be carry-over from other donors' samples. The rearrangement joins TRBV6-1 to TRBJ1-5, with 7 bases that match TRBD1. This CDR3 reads CASIDIPRGYRGQPQHF. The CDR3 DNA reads TGTGCCAGCATTGACATCCCGAGAGGTTACAGGGGCCAGCCCCAACATTTT.